These T cell receptor beta chains were read from a single sample in a study of shared clonotypes between healthy human individuals. Generated by immunoSEQ multiplex PCR, the TCRdb table keeps only in-frame clones and is missing some. This table holds about 820,000 clones, 92% found once. The sequencing input was naive CD8+ T cells sorted from blood. The receptors here all came from a man aged 25-40 years in good health. Both conserved end residues are part of each CDR3. A D gene is named only where the DNA matches it firmly. For some rows the clone size is stated as once, few or many, or as a class when expanded; others skip it.

abundance,v_gene,j_gene,len,d_gene,CDR3nt,CDR3aa
once,TRBV7-9,TRBJ2-5,15,NA,TGTGCCAGCAGCTCTAAAGAAGGAAGTCGAGAGACCCAGTACTTC,CASSSKEGSRETQYF
NA,TRBV4-3,TRBJ2-7,15,NA,TGCGCCAGCAGCCAAGATCGGGCGATGACCTACGAGCAGTACTTC,CASSQDRAMTYEQYF
NA,TRBV18,TRBJ2-7,14,TRBD2,TGTGCCAGCTCACCACCAAACGGGGGGAACGAGCAGTACTTC,CASSPPNGGNEQYF
NA,TRBV27,TRBJ2-7,14,NA,TGTGCCAGCAGTGGATCAGGGGAAACCTACGAGCAGTACTTC,CASSGSGETYEQYF
NA,TRBV5-1,TRBJ2-1,14,TRBD2,TGCGCCAGCAGCCCTTTAGCGGGAGCTAATGAGCAGTTCTTC,CASSPLAGANEQFF
NA,TRBV7-6,TRBJ2-7,15,TRBD1,TGTGCCAGCAGCTTAGAGGCCCACAGGGGGTACGAGCAGTACTTC,CASSLEAHRGYEQYF
NA,TRBV7-9,TRBJ2-7,17,TRBD2,TGTGCCAGCAGCACACGTACCGGGACTAGCGGGCTCTACGAGCAGTACTTC,CASSTRTGTSGLYEQYF
NA,TRBV28,TRBJ2-1,13,NA,TGTGCCAGCAGTTTAACGGGGGTGAATGAGCAGTTCTTC,CASSLTGVNEQFF
NA,TRBV19,TRBJ2-7,13,NA,TGTGCCAGTAGTCCCGGCCAGGCCTACGAGCAGTACTTC,CASSPGQAYEQYF
once,TRBV6-1,TRBJ2-7,13,NA,TGTGCCAGCAGTGAAGTAGGACTTTACGAGCAGTACTTC,CASSEVGLYEQYF
NA,TRBV29-1,TRBJ1-1,14,NA,TGCAGCGTGGAAATGGAGGGTCGGGTCACTGAAGCTTTCTTT,CSVEMEGRVTEAFF